This T cell receptor (beta chain) was identified in a study of radiation and T cells in renal cell carcinoma (dated by TCRdb to between 2020 and 2021). A note on the overall study: In total, some 52 samples underwent TCR beta sequencing: approximately 25 tumors plus 27 peripheral blood samples. Across all 50 or so samples, 3.8 million or so unique CDR3 nucleotide sequences encoding some 2.6 million unique CDR3 amino acid sequences were identified. General findings and caveats noted by the study authors: With a single-armed trial design, the study had no way to address how radiation dose or scheduling affects the TCR repertoire. In blood, the top tumor clonotypes increased between baseline and 2 weeks post-radiation and then shrank by 4 weeks, which suggests that tumor-resident clones expanded only transiently. Compared with controls, irradiated tumors had higher TCR clonality, as the top 100 clonotypes made up an average of around 54% of the repertoire, versus approximately 43% in nephrectomy-only tumors. Because pretreatment tumor biopsies were not available, the study could not determine whether clonotypes were already present within the tumor at baseline. Irradiated tumors contained more dominant CDR3 motifs, and these motifs occupied a larger share of the repertoire than in control tumors. Intratumoral heterogeneity went uncaptured because the only tumor material available was small regions of 0.95 to 1 g.

TCR beta libraries were generated from genomic DNA with the immunoSEQ kit, following the manufacturer's recommendations. Library preparation used a first multiplex PCR with proprietary primers, then a second PCR adding unique barcodes, with bead cleanups after each round. A positive control reaction and a negative control reaction, both provided in the kit, were run with every batch of samples. The final libraries underwent checking on an Agilent 4200 TapeStation D1000 ScreenTape, volumetric pooling, and quantification by qPCR. Sequencing was performed on an Illumina NextSeq500 with a MidOutput 150-cycle cartridge, and 156 Read1 and 15 Index1 cycles were run with kit custom primers. The pooled library was loaded at 1.0 pM, and roughly 20% PhiX control was spiked in. From the authors' description of their analysis: Vendor-processed data were analyzed in R, with a clonotype defined as all T cells sharing the same CDR3 nucleotide sequence. For clone abundance analyses, frequencies were normalized to the 10,000 most abundant clones in each sample. Public T cell clones, averaging fewer than five per sample, were removed before analysis. Dominant motif analysis used ImmunoMap with the PAM10 matrix, gap penalty 30 and homology threshold 0.3; motifs with cumulative frequency at least 0.01 counted as dominant. A difference in abundance of at least 32-fold between compartments was used to define tumor-enriched and baseline blood-enriched clonotypes. Tumor-blood repertoire similarity was measured with the Baroni-Urbani and Buser coefficient, and group comparisons used two-tailed Wilcoxon tests in R. As stored in TCRdb, this immuneACCESS dataset retains in-frame rearrangements with V and J assigned. A fraction of the clones does not appear; measured against another copy, unresolved V genes explain less than half of the discrepancy, and the remainder lacks a known reason. That table supplies the V and J calls and clone size; D and trimming were determined from the DNA. The sample table lists fewer than 4,500 clones, approximately 65% of them with a count of one. The top ten clones comprise 42% of the sample.

As a fraction of the sample, this clone is hyperexpanded (1% or more). Its antigen remains undetermined. No per-base quality is available; no much larger clone lies one base away. The time point label, read with the paper, signifies: tumor resected at nephrectomy. The sample's treatment or condition label, decoded: 15 Gy SBRT to primary tumor, nephrectomy 4 weeks later. Samples came from a clinical trial, in which primary renal cell carcinomas received 15 Gy stereotactic body radiation therapy followed by nephrectomy 4 weeks later. Every patient's renal cell carcinoma showed clear cell pathology. Tumor processing involved mechanical dissociation, digestion with collagenase/hyaluronidase at 37 degrees C, handling in gentleMACS C tubes, and storage in liquid nitrogen. The QIAamp DNA Blood Mini Kit (Qiagen) was used to prepare genomic DNA for TCR sequencing. The analyses included only samples that passed all quality control checks.

The CDR1 and CDR2 encoded by the germline V gene are SGHVS and FNYEAQ. The CDR3 has 15 amino acids, counting the end cysteine and phenylalanine. Of the read, only the CDR3 DNA is kept; its 45 bases are in frame from base 1. Trimming takes 5 bases from V and 0 bases from J, and the germline ends sit 8 bases apart. The chain uses TRBV7-6 and TRBJ2-6, with the D gene not confidently named. The sequenced sample was tumor tissue, obtained from a patient whose treatment included radiotherapy and nephrectomy. This sequence originates from a woman aged 55-69 years with renal cell carcinoma. The nucleotide sequence reads TGTGCCAGCAGCCCCATCTTCTCTGGGGCCAACGTCCTGACTTTC. This gives the protein CASSPIFSGANVLTF.